The 4 T cell receptor beta chains below were found in one sample sequenced in a study of cytomegalovirus exposure and HLA in healthy donors. The PCR contained 60 Vbeta and 13 Jbeta primers. Measured with immunoSEQ multiplex PCR; TCRdb has only the in-frame clones, and not every one. This sample has around 190,000 clones, with 83% found just once. Sample: PBMCs. Receptor source: a man aged 35 to 55 in good health and CMV-seropositive.

The chain uses TRBV7-2 and TRBJ2-3; D possibly corresponds to TRBD2 (7 bases). Germline CDR1 reads SGHTA; CDR2 reads FQGNSA. V lost 5 bases to trimming and J lost 2 bases, with 20 bases between them. The CDR3 extends over 17 amino acids. CDR3 residues: CASSQRGTTGYTDTQYF. The CDR3 coding sequence is TGTGCCAGCAGCCAGAGGGGGACTACAGGCTACACAGATACGCAGTATTTT.

Regarding this clone: In the same sample, other DNA sequences code for this CDR3. The chain recombines TRBV19 with TRBJ1-2, with D maybe TRBD1 (6 bases). The V end was cut by 10 bases, the J end by 4 bases, with 13 bases between. Germline lookup yields CDR1 LNHDA and CDR2 SQIVND (reference sequence). This CDR3 is built from 12 residues. This CDR3 reads CATRTGIYGYTF. The CDR3 DNA reads as TGTGCCACCCGAACAGGGATCTATGGCTACACCTTC.

The CDR3 sequence: CASSLWREGFREQYF. DNA for the CDR3: TGCGCCAGCAGCCTGTGGCGGGAGGGCTTCCGCGAGCAGTACTTC. The J gene is TRBJ2-7, the V gene TRBV4-3, with 9 bases that match TRBD2. Germline V gene data show CDR1 as LGHNA and CDR2 as YSLEER. V shed 4 bases and J 6 bases; nucleotides not matched to a gene: 10. There are 15 residues in the CDR3.

This chain connects TRBV11-1 to TRBJ1-2; TRBD1 might be the D (5 bases). The CDR3 has 17 residues. Per the germline V gene, CDR1 is SGHAT and CDR2 is FQDESV (reference sequence). Trimming removed 1 base at V and 6 bases at J, with 21 bases between. The CDR3 nucleotides read TGTGCCAGCAGCTTAGTTAAAGGGGTCCCCAGGGTCGATGGCTACACCTTC. It codes for CASSLVKGVPRVDGYTF.